The 8 T cell receptor beta chains below come from one sample, sequenced in a study of shared clonotypes between healthy human individuals. Sequencing was performed with immunoSEQ multiplex PCR; in TCRdb, only in-frame clones are kept and a portion is missing. Found here are around 1.5 million clones, about 98% of them singletons; the top ten hold roughly 0.45%. The sample consisted of naive CD4+ T cells sorted from blood. This sample's subset: CD45RA+ positively selected. These receptors all come from a young man in good health.

V usage is TRBV6-5 and J usage is TRBJ2-7; TRBD2 matches at 12 bases. Germline-derived CDR1 and CDR2 are MNHEY and SVGAGI. Unmatched junction bases numbered 5, after V lost 2 bases and J lost 3 bases. The CDR3 consists of 16 residues. In DNA form, the CDR3 reads TGTGCCAGCAGTTACCCGGGACTAGCGGGCGGCTACGAGCAGTACTTC. This encodes CASSYPGLAGGYEQYF.

This rearrangement joins TRBV5-1 to TRBJ2-1, with 14 bases lining up with TRBD2. The CDR3 runs 14 residues. Germline V gene sequence: CDR1 SGHRS, CDR2 YFSETQ. With 3 bases clipped from V and 9 bases from J, the junction kept 2 bases outside the gene matches. CDR3 residues: CASSWTSGRIEQFF. CDR3 in DNA: TGCGCCAGCAGCTGGACTAGCGGGAGGATTGAGCAGTTCTTC.

The chain recombines TRBV27 with TRBJ2-7; D is undetermined. Germline-derived CDR1 and CDR2 are MNHEY and SMNVEV (reference sequence). CDR3 length: 14 residues. V dropped 3 bases and J dropped 2 bases, with 11 bases sitting between them. CDR3 sequence reads: CASSFGPMTYEQYF. DNA of the CDR3: TGTGCCAGCAGTTTTGGACCGATGACCTACGAGCAGTACTTC.

This chain connects TRBV18 to TRBJ2-7, with a weak D call TRBD2 (5 bases). Per germline, CDR1 KGHSH and CDR2 LQKENI. Trimming took off 2 bases at V and 6 bases at J, with 17 bases between the two ends. This CDR3 is 15 amino acids long. The CDR3 DNA reads TGTGCCAGCTCACCATCGGTTCCGTTCGAGGGCGAGCAGTACTTC. Amino acids: CASSPSVPFEGEQYF.

This rearrangement joins TRBV28 to TRBJ1-2; D unclear. Germline CDR1 MDHEN, CDR2 SYDVKM. This CDR3 is 15 amino acids long. V was clipped by 5 bases and J by 5 bases, with 18 bases between them. The CDR3 coding sequence is TGTGCCAGCAGTCTCCGTGACGGCCAATTTTATGGCTACACCTTC. Encoded protein: CASSLRDGQFYGYTF.

This chain joins TRBV19 and TRBJ2-1, with no clear D. V was trimmed by 3 bases and J by 7 bases, leaving 10 bases between them. Germline V CDR1 and CDR2: LNHDA, SQIVND (reference sequence). This CDR3 region has 13 residues. CDR3 sequence: CASSILRANEQFF. DNA for the CDR3: TGTGCCAGTAGTATCTTACGAGCGAATGAGCAGTTCTTC.

The V gene is TRBV21-1, the J gene TRBJ2-3; no check of the table's D call, TRBD2, against the DNA was made. TRBV21-1 is shown as a pseudogene. This CDR3 has 16 amino acids. CDR3 DNA sequence: TGTGCCAGCAGCAAAGTACGCAGGGAGGAGGCAGATACGCAGTATTTT. This translates into CASSKVRREEADTQYF.

Concerning this clone itself: Distinct nucleotide sequences in the sample also encode this CDR3. This chain links TRBV9 with TRBJ2-1, with TRBD2 as a possible D gene (5 bases). Trimming left V 0 bases short and J 4 bases short, with 11 bases between. The CDR3 contains 15 residues. CDR1 SGDLS and CDR2 YYNGEE come from the germline V gene. In DNA form, the CDR3 reads TGTGCCAGCAGCGTAGTGGGAGTCGGGTACAATGAGCAGTTCTTC. Amino acids: CASSVVGVGYNEQFF.